This section outlines one T cell receptor beta chain sequence together with its context. Trimming removed 0 bases from V and 6 bases from J; junction bases left unmatched: 8. The CDR3 has 16 residues. Germline values: CDR1 MNHEY, CDR2 SVGAGI. The source of the sample is a study of blood T cell repertoires in COVID-19. Across the study: Samples representing acute and convalescent COVID-19 were sourced from the United States, Italy and Spain. T cells, B-cell-depleted T cells, or PBMCs supplied cDNA or gDNA.

Per the original data handling: For nucleated cells, counts were estimated from reference gene primer amplification. This table comes from immunoSEQ multiplex PCR, and its TCRdb copy is limited to in-frame clones, with some not included. The DNA gave D and trimming, while V, J and clone size come from that table. The table records 200,000 to 250,000 clones, 89% of them present only once. The chain carries TRBV6-5 and TRBJ1-2; 9 nucleotides line up with TRBD1. This TCR derives from a woman aged 40 to 49 with acute or convalescent COVID-19. The sequencing sample was made of peripheral blood. Written as DNA, the CDR3 is TGTGCCAGCAGTTACTCCCATGGGACAGGGCGGAATGGCTACACCTTC. Its translation is CASSYSHGTGRNGYTF.